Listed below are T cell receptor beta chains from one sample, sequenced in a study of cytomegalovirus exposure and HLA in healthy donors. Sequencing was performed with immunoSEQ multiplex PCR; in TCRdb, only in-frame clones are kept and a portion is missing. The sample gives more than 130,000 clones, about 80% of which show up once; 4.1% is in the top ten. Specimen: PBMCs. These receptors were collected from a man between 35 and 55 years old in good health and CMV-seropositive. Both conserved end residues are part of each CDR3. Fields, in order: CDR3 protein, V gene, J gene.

cdr3_aa: CASREGSGANVLTF
v_call: TRBV2
j_call: TRBJ2-6

cdr3_aa: CASSQDDFDGAYEQYF
v_call: TRBV4-1
j_call: TRBJ2-7

cdr3_aa: CAFSKQGPVTNQPQHF
v_call: TRBV27
j_call: TRBJ1-5

cdr3_aa: CASSFDRGNTEAFF
v_call: TRBV5-8
j_call: TRBJ1-1

cdr3_aa: CASSQYLSSYNEQFF
v_call: TRBV9
j_call: TRBJ2-1

cdr3_aa: CASSQVMGQGAIGYTF
v_call: TRBV7-8
j_call: TRBJ1-2

cdr3_aa: CSSSSAGEQYF
v_call: TRBV7-9
j_call: TRBJ2-7

cdr3_aa: CASSLGGDAYGYTF
v_call: TRBV5-1
j_call: TRBJ1-2

cdr3_aa: CASSYRGSNEKLFF
v_call: TRBV2
j_call: TRBJ1-4

cdr3_aa: CASTPGLPGNTIYF
v_call: TRBV13
j_call: TRBJ1-3

cdr3_aa: CASSSAKSPLHF
v_call: TRBV11-2
j_call: TRBJ1-6

cdr3_aa: CASSLASGGFTSTDTQYF
v_call: TRBV7-8
j_call: TRBJ2-3

cdr3_aa: CASSRDRKPYSNQPQHF
v_call: TRBV7-2
j_call: TRBJ1-5

cdr3_aa: CASSMDRAREQYF
v_call: TRBV19
j_call: -

cdr3_aa: CASSEWKGQGETQYF
v_call: TRBV2
j_call: TRBJ2-5

cdr3_aa: CASSNGQSYGSNQPQHF
v_call: TRBV19
j_call: TRBJ1-5

cdr3_aa: CATGSITGIGSYNSPLHF
v_call: TRBV15
j_call: TRBJ1-6

cdr3_aa: CASSSDRRREQYF
v_call: TRBV5-1
j_call: TRBJ2-7

cdr3_aa: CASSDSGQEDQPQHF
v_call: TRBV6-5
j_call: TRBJ1-5

cdr3_aa: CAWSPETGGGRAEQFF
v_call: TRBV30
j_call: TRBJ2-1

cdr3_aa: CAPGGLSLPLTDTQYF
v_call: TRBV4-1
j_call: TRBJ2-3

cdr3_aa: CASSYGTTGNIQYF
v_call: TRBV6-5
j_call: TRBJ2-4

cdr3_aa: CASSADRGNTIYF
v_call: TRBV5-1
j_call: TRBJ1-3

cdr3_aa: CASSAGDSLNTEAFF
v_call: TRBV9
j_call: TRBJ1-1

cdr3_aa: CASSQVLAADTQYF
v_call: TRBV4-3
j_call: TRBJ2-3

cdr3_aa: CASSHRGQNTDTQYF
v_call: TRBV4-1
j_call: TRBJ2-3

cdr3_aa: CASRDRDSYGYTF
v_call: TRBV9
j_call: TRBJ1-2

cdr3_aa: CASSLGQGRFNEQFF
v_call: TRBV5-1
j_call: TRBJ2-1

cdr3_aa: CASSQTSGVVNEQFF
v_call: TRBV4-2
j_call: TRBJ2-1

cdr3_aa: CASSLESGYEQYF
v_call: TRBV7-7
j_call: TRBJ2-7

cdr3_aa: CASSDERTGNTIYF
v_call: TRBV9
j_call: TRBJ1-3

cdr3_aa: CASSFRQGSTGELFF
v_call: TRBV11-2
j_call: TRBJ2-2

cdr3_aa: CASSVSGAASYEQYF
v_call: TRBV9
j_call: TRBJ2-7

cdr3_aa: CASSEVWGRASGANVLTF
v_call: TRBV2
j_call: TRBJ2-6

cdr3_aa: CASSLGLPLGGPTYEQYF
v_call: TRBV5-1
j_call: TRBJ2-7

cdr3_aa: CASSQDQGQETQYF
v_call: TRBV4-3
j_call: TRBJ2-5

cdr3_aa: CASSPRLGSYNEQFF
v_call: TRBV5-1
j_call: TRBJ2-1

cdr3_aa: CASSPREGANYGYTF
v_call: TRBV9
j_call: TRBJ1-2

cdr3_aa: CASSSVEGGYGYGYTF
v_call: TRBV13
j_call: TRBJ1-2

cdr3_aa: CASSLLGADGYTF
v_call: TRBV5-1
j_call: TRBJ1-2

cdr3_aa: CASSGDSSDYGYTF
v_call: TRBV2
j_call: TRBJ1-2

cdr3_aa: CASSLKGWLGNTIYF
v_call: TRBV6-5
j_call: TRBJ1-3

cdr3_aa: CASSSPGQGHEQYF
v_call: TRBV5-6
j_call: TRBJ2-7

cdr3_aa: CASSPWGTSGQDTQYF
v_call: TRBV19
j_call: TRBJ2-3

cdr3_aa: CASSSDRVAGAYEQYF
v_call: TRBV5-5
j_call: TRBJ2-7

cdr3_aa: CASSLVFGQGAAGYTF
v_call: TRBV7-2
j_call: TRBJ1-2

cdr3_aa: CATHPRTDFRGYTF
v_call: TRBV6-1
j_call: TRBJ1-2

cdr3_aa: CAISESGTGPNSPLHF
v_call: TRBV10-3
j_call: TRBJ1-6

cdr3_aa: CASSQGMGSVDQPQHF
v_call: TRBV4-1
j_call: TRBJ1-5

cdr3_aa: CASSQAGTGFREQYF
v_call: TRBV6-6
j_call: TRBJ2-7